Given below is one T cell receptor (beta chain) in context. Its recognized antigen is unknown. This sample stems from a study of CXCR3-negative and CXCR3-positive naive CD8 T cells (dated by TCRdb to the late 2010s). Study-level background: In total, some 130 million TRB reads were obtained, or roughly 1.5 +/- 0.3 million reads per library. Data from under 12 donors, pooled across two independent experiments, went into the diversity and physicochemical repertoire analyses. The TRBV-TRBJ cluster analysis covered naive subsets from about 5 donors and memory cells from 3 donors.

General findings and caveats noted by the study authors: Because surface CD5, which has been linked to self-reactivity in mice, was comparable between naive subsets, TCR interaction strength was also inferred from TRB CDR3 physicochemical properties. TRBV-TRBJ usage was similar between naive CXCR3-negative and CXCR3-positive cells from the same donor, while memory cells showed distinct patterns. TRB CDR3s from CXCR3-positive naive cells showed higher hydrophobicity (lower Kidera factor 4), lower energy, and higher strength and volume indices than CXCR3-negative naive cells. Both naive subsets had comparably high repertoire diversity, while memory CD8+ T cells had much lower repertoire diversity. CXCR3 expression partially decreased after cryopreservation, so most assays used freshly isolated PBMCs.

Each CD8+ T cell subset was flow-sorted in triplicate, with 300,000 or so cells per subset placed directly into RLT lysis buffer. To keep memory contaminants out, a stringent definition of naive CD8+ T cells was applied: CD45RO-CCR7+CD27+CD95-. Using standard density gradient centrifugation, peripheral blood mononuclear cells were isolated from buffy coats. Naive CXCR3-negative and CXCR3-positive CD8+ T cells were flow-sorted on a FACSAria III. Total RNA was extracted from sorted cells using an RNeasy Mini Kit. From the cysteine through the phenylalanine, the CDR3 covers 16 amino acids. The record lacks a DNA sequence. In the germline V gene, CDR1 corresponds to MDHEN and CDR2 to SYDVKM. The instrument was a NextSeq 550. The Human TCR Profiling Kit (MiLaboratory) was used to prepare UMI-labeled 5' RACE TRB cDNA libraries. cDNA synthesis used the entire amount of extracted RNA, and PCR amplification then used the entire amount of cDNA produced. Libraries were prepared in parallel using an identical number of PCR cycles. In the authors' own workflow: With a requirement of at least two reads per UMI, MIGEC and MiXCR extracted about 52,000 +/- 9,100 unique UMI-labeled TRB cDNA molecules per library. On average, approximately 40,000 +/- 10,000 functional in-frame TRB CDR3 nucleotide clonotypes lacking stop codons were found per library. After each sample was downsampled to 5000 UMI-labeled TRB molecules, VDJtools was used to calculate diversity metrics such as normalized Shannon-Wiener and Chao1. VDJtools was used to calculate clonotype-size-weighted physicochemical properties of the central five CDR3 residues, namely interaction energy, strength, volume and Kidera factor 4. TCRdb reprocessed the reads into one record per CDR3 protein sequence, lacking DNA. V and J calls and clone size were set by TCRdb, not the authors. The sample has approximately 65,000 distinct CDR3 sequences on record. The ten largest account for 0.7% to 0.8% of the sample.

The sequence came from a human donor in good health. Some clones in this sample may be carry-over from other donors' samples. This chain is built from TRBV28 and TRBJ1-2. The sequencing input was naive CXCR3+ CD8+ T cells from blood. In the paper's terms, the cell subset or site label means: CD45RO-CCR7+CD27+CD95- naive CD8+ T cells expressing CXCR3 (TNR3+). The CDR3 corresponds to CASSLPTGALNYGYTF.